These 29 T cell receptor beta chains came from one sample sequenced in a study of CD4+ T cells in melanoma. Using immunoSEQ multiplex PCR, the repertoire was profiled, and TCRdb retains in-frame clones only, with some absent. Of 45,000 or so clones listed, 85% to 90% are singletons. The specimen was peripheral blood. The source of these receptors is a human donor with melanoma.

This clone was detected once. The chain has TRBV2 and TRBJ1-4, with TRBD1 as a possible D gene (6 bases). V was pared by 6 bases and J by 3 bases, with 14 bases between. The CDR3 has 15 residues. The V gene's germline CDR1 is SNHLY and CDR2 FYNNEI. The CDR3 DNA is TGTGCCAGCAGGAGATCGACAGGCTCTAATGAAAAACTGTTTTTT. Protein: CASRRSTGSNEKLFF.

CDR3 amino acids: CASSSGQGPYEQYF. The CDR3 DNA reads TGTGCCAGCAGTTCCGGACAGGGGCCCTACGAGCAGTACTTC. The V and J genes are TRBV28 and TRBJ2-7; TRBD1 matches 9 bases. Germline values: CDR1 MDHEN, CDR2 SYDVKM. Trimming cost V 4 bases and J 2 bases; bases outside gene matches: 3. CDR3 length equals 14 residues.

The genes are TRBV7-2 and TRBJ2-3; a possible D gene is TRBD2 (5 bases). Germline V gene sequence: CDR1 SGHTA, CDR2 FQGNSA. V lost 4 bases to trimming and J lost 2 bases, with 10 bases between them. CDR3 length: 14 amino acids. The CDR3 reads CASSSNRDTDTQYF. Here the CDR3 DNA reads TGTGCCAGCAGCTCGAACCGGGACACAGATACGCAGTATTTT.

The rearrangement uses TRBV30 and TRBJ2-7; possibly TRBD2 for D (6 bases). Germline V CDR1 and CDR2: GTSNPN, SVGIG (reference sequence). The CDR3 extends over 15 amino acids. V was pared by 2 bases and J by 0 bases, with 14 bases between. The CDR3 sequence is CAWSPLSGSSYEQYF. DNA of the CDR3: TGTGCCTGGAGTCCTTTAAGCGGGTCCTCCTACGAGCAGTACTTC.

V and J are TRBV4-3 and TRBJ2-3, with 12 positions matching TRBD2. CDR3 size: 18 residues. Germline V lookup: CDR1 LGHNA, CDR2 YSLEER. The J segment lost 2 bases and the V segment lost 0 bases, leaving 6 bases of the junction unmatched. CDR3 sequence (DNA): TGCGCCAGCAGCCAAGATCCCCTAGCGGGGGGGCCCACAGATACGCAGTATTTT. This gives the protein CASSQDPLAGGPTDTQYF.

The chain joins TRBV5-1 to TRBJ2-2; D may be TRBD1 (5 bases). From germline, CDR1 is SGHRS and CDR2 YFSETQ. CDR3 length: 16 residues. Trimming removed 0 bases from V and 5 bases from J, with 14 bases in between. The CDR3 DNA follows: TGCGCCAGCAGCTTGGATCCAGGGCTTGGAACCGGGGAGCTGTTTTTT. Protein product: CASSLDPGLGTGELFF.

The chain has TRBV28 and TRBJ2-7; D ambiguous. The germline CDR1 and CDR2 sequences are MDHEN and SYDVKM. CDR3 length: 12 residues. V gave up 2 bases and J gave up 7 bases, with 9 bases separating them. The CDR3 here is CASSLPAREQYF. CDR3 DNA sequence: TGTGCCAGCAGTTTACCCGCCCGGGAGCAGTACTTC.

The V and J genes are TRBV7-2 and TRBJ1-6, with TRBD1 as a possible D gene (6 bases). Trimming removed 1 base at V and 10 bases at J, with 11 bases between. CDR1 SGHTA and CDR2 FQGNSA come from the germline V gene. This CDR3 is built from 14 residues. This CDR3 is CASSLVQGRSPLHF. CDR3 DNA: TGTGCCAGCAGCTTAGTACAGGGCCGATCACCCCTCCACTTT. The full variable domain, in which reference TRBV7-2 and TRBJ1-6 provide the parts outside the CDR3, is GAGVSQSPSNKVTEKGKDVELRCDPISGHTALYWYRQSLGQGLEFLIYFQGNSAPDKSGLPSDRFSAERTGGSVSTLTIQRTQQEDSAVYLCASSLVQGRSPLHFGNGTRLTVT.

The CDR3 DNA follows: TGTGCCAGCAGCATTGGGGCTCTTGGCTACACCTTC. Its translation: CASSIGALGYTF. The chain employs TRBV5-4 and TRBJ1-2; a weak D match, TRBD1 (5 bases). V was trimmed by 4 bases and J by 7 bases, leaving 11 bases between them. CDR1 is SGHNT and CDR2 is YYREEE in the germline V gene (reference sequence). The CDR3 runs 12 residues.

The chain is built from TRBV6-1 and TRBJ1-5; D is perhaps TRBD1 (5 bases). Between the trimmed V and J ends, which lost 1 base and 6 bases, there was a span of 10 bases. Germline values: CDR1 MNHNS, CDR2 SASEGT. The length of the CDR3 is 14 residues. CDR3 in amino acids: CASSEGAGGQPQHF. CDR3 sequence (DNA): TGTGCCAGCAGTGAAGGGGCCGGGGGTCAGCCCCAGCATTTT.

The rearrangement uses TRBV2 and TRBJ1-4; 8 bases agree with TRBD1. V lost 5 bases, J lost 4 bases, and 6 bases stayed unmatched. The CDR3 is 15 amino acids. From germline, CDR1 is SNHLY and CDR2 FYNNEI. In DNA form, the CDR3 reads TGTGCCAGCAGTCCGCACAGGGGGGTTAATGAAAAACTGTTTTTT. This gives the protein CASSPHRGVNEKLFF. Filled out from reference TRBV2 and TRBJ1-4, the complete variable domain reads EPEVTQTPSHQVTQMGQEVILRCVPISNHLYFYWYRQILGQKVEFLVSFYNNEISEKSEIFDDQFSVERPDGSNFTLKIRSTKLEDSAMYFCASSPHRGVNEKLFFGSGTQLSVL.

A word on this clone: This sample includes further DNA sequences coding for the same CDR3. The CDR3 loop reads CASSTPSGGLIKQYF. Here the CDR3 DNA reads TGTGCCAGCAGCACCCCTAGCGGGGGACTTATCAAGCAGTACTTC. J is TRBJ2-7 and V is TRBV5-6, with 10 bases that match TRBD2. The germline CDR1 and CDR2 sequences are SGHDT and YYEEEE. This CDR3 contains 15 residues. After removal of 4 bases from V and 8 bases from J, the junction contained 12 bases not matched to a gene.

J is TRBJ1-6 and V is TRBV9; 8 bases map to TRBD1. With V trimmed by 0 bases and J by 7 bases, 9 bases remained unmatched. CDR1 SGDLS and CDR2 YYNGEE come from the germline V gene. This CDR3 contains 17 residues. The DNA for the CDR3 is TGTGCCAGCAGCGTAGGGGATCCCAGGGGGCACAATTCACCCCTCCACTTT. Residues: CASSVGDPRGHNSPLHF.

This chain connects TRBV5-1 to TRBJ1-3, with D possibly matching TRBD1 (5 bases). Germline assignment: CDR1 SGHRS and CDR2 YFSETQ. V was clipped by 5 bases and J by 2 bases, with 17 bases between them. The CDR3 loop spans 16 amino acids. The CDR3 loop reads CASSPEGRTAGNTIYF. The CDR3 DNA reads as TGCGCCAGCAGTCCTGAGGGACGGACCGCTGGAAACACCATATATTTT.

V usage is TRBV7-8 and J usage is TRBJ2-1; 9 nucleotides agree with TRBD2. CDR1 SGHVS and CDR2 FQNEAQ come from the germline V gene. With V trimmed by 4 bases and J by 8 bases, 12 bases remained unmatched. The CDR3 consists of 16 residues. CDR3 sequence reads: CASSSLGGTSSDEQFF. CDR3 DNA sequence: TGTGCCAGCAGCTCCTTAGGGGGGACTAGCAGCGATGAGCAGTTCTTC.

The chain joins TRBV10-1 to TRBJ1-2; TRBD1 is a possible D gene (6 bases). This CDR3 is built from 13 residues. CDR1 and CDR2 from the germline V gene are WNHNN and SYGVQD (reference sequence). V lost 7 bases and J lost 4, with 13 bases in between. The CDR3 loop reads CASILGTTYGYTF. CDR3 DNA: TGCGCCAGCATCCTCGGGACAACCTATGGCTACACCTTC.

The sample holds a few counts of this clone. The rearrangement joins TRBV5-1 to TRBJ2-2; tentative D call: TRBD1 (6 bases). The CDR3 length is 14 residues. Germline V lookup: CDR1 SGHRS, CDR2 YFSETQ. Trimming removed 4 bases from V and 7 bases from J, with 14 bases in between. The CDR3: CASSGRGNDGELFF. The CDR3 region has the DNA TGCGCCAGCAGCGGAAGGGGGAATGACGGGGAGCTGTTTTTT.

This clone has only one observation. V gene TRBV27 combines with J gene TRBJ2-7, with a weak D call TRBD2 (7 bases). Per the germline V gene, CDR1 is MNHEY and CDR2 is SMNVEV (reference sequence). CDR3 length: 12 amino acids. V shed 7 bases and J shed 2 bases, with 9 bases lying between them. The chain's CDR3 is CASKGGPYEQYF. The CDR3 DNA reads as TGTGCCAGCAAGGGGGGGCCCTACGAGCAGTACTTC.

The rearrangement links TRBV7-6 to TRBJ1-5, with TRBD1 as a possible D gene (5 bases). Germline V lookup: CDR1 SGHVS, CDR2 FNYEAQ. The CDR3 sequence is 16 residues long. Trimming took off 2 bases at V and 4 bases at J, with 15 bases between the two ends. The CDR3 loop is CASSLSAGLHNQPQHF. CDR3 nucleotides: TGTGCCAGCAGCTTATCCGCGGGGCTCCATAATCAGCCCCAGCATTTT.

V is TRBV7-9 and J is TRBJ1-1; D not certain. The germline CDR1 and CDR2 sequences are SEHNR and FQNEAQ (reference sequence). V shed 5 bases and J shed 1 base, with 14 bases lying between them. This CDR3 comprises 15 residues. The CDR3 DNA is TGTGCCAGCAGCCCCCAGGACTCTCCGAACACTGAAGCTTTCTTT. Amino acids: CASSPQDSPNTEAFF.

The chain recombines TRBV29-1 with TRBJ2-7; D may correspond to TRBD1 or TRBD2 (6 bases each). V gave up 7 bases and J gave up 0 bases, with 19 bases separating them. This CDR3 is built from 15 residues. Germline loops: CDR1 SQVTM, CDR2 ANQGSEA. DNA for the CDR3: TGCAGCGGATCAAGGGGGGCCCTCAACTCCTACGAGCAGTACTTC. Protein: CSGSRGALNSYEQYF.

Written as DNA, the CDR3 is TGTGCCAGTAGTATCCCGACAGGGGGCGCTTTCTTT. As protein: CASSIPTGGAFF. The chain uses TRBV19 and TRBJ1-1, with TRBD1 matching 10 bases. V was clipped by 3 bases and J by 11 bases; unmatched bases: 3. The CDR3 length is 12 residues. Germline V CDR1 and CDR2: LNHDA, SQIVND (reference sequence).

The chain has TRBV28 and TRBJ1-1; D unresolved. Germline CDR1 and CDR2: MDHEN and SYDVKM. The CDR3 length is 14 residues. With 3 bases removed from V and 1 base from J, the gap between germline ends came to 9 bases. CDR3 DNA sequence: TGTGCCAGCAGTTTCCGGTCGGGGAACACTGAAGCTTTCTTT. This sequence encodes CASSFRSGNTEAFF.

Here the CDR3 DNA reads TGTGCCAGTAGTATAATAAGGGGGAGCTCCTACAATGAGCAGTTCTTC. Translated: CASSIIRGSSYNEQFF. J is TRBJ2-1 and V is TRBV19; a weak D match, TRBD1 (6 bases). This CDR3 is 16 amino acids long. V was clipped by 2 bases and J by 0 bases, with 11 bases between them. CDR1 is LNHDA, CDR2 SQIVND, per germline (reference sequence). The variable domain in full, with the rest retrieved from reference TRBV19 and TRBJ2-1, is DGGITQSPKYLFRKEGQNVTLSCEQNLNHDAMYWYRQDPGQGLRLIYYSQIVNDFQKGDIAEGYSVSREKKESFPLTVTSAQKNPTAFYLCASSIIRGSSYNEQFFGPGTRLTVL.

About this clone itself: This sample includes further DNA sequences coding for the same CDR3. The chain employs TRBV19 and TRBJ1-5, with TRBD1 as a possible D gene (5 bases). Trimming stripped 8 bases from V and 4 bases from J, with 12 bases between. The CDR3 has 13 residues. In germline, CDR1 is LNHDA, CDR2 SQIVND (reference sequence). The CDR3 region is CASSGTGNQPQHF. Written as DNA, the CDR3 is TGTGCCAGTTCCGGGACGGGAAATCAGCCCCAGCATTTT. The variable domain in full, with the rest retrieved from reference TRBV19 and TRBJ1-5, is DGGITQSPKYLFRKEGQNVTLSCEQNLNHDAMYWYRQDPGQGLRLIYYSQIVNDFQKGDIAEGYSVSREKKESFPLTVTSAQKNPTAFYLCASSGTGNQPQHFGDGTRLSIL.

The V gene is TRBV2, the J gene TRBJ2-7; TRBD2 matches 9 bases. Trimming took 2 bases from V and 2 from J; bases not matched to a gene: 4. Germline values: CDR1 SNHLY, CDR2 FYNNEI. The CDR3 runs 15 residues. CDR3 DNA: TGTGCCAGCAGTGAACCGTCTAGCGGGGCCTACGAGCAGTACTTC. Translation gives CASSEPSSGAYEQYF.

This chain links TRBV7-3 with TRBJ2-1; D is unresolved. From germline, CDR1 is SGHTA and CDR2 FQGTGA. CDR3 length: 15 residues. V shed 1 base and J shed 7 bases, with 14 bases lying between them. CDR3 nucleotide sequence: TGTGCCAGCAGCTTAAAGGGCACTCTAGTTAATGAGCAGTTCTTC. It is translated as CASSLKGTLVNEQFF. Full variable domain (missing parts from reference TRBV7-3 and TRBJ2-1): GAGVSQTPSNKVTEKGKYVELRCDPISGHTALYWYRQSLGQGPEFLIYFQGTGAADDSGLPNDRFFAVRPEGSVSTLKIQRTERGDSAVYLCASSLKGTLVNEQFFGPGTRLTVL.

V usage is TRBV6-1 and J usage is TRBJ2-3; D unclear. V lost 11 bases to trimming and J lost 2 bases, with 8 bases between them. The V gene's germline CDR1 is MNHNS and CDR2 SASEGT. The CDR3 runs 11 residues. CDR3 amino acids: CAARLTDTQYF. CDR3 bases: TGTGCCGCCCGGCTCACAGATACGCAGTATTTT.

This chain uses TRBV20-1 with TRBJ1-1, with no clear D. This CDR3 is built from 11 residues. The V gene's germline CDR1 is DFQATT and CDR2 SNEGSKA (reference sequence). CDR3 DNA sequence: TGCAGCCCATCCGTGAACACTGAAGCTTTCTTT. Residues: CSPSVNTEAFF.